Listed here are 24 T cell receptor beta chains from one sample, sequenced in a study of vaccination effects on CD4 cells after COVID-19. Their antigens remain unidentified. Only in-frame clones appear in the TCRdb table, and some are missing; sequencing was by immunoSEQ multiplex PCR. This table has about 54,000 clones, 75% to 90% appearing once. The ViraFEST assay expanded antigen-specific CD4+ T cells with viral peptide pools before sequencing. The authors isolated CD4+ T cells after around 9 days of culture. Here the sequenced sample was CD4+ T cells from PBMCs cultured with HCoV-229E spike peptides, taken before COVID-19 vaccination. The receptors shown here come from a human donor who received a COVID-19 vaccine.

The chain uses TRBV7-2 and TRBJ1-1, with D perhaps TRBD1 (5 bases). Trimming removed 1 base at V and 7 bases at J, with 13 bases between. Germline CDR1 is SGHTA and CDR2 is FQGNSA. CDR3 size: 14 residues. The CDR3 spells CASSLVGGAGEAFF. The CDR3, as DNA: TGTGCCAGCAGCTTAGTCGGGGGAGCCGGTGAAGCTTTCTTT.

The chain has TRBV2 and TRBJ2-7; D may correspond to TRBD1 or TRBD2 (5 bases each). The CDR3 has 14 amino acids. Germline loops: CDR1 SNHLY, CDR2 FYNNEI. Trimming took off 7 bases at V and 0 bases at J, with 13 bases between the two ends. In DNA, the CDR3 is TGTGCCAGCACGAGGGGCGGAAGCTCCTACGAGCAGTACGTC. Its translation is CASTRGGSSYEQYV.

The V and J genes are TRBV5-1 and TRBJ2-5; the D is unclear. V lost 2 bases and J 0 bases, leaving 2 bases between the germline ends. The CDR3 runs to 12 residues. Germline V lookup: CDR1 SGHRS, CDR2 YFSETQ. The CDR3 sequence is CASSFNQETQYF. The CDR3 bases are TGCGCCAGCAGCTTCAACCAAGAGACCCAGTACTTC.

The CDR3: CASSVRLGDIRGAFF. The DNA for the CDR3 is TGTGCCAGCAGCGTTCGTTTGGGGGACATCAGGGGGGCTTTCTTT. The J gene is TRBJ1-1, the V gene TRBV9; 7 positions agree with TRBD1. The CDR3 sequence is 15 residues long. V was pared by 2 bases and J by 11 bases, with 15 bases of the junction left unmatched. Germline V gene sequence: CDR1 SGDLS, CDR2 YYNGEE.

This chain joins TRBV5-1 and TRBJ2-1; 7 positions agree with TRBD2. V shed 2 bases and J 5 bases; nucleotides not matched to a gene: 13. Germline V CDR1 and CDR2: SGHRS, YFSETQ. There are 17 residues in the CDR3. The CDR3 region is CASSFVVGGGLHNEQFF. CDR3 DNA sequence: TGCGCCAGCAGCTTTGTCGTTGGCGGGGGACTCCACAATGAGCAGTTCTTC. Combining the CDR3 with reference TRBV5-1 and TRBJ2-1 gives the whole variable domain KAGVTQTPRYLIKTRGQQVTLSCSPISGHRSVSWYQQTPGQGLQFLFEYFSETQRNKGNFPGRFSGRQFSNSRSEMNVSTLELGDSALYLCASSFVVGGGLHNEQFFGPGTRLTVL.

This clone was detected only a few times. The rearrangement uses TRBV9 and TRBJ2-2; D is unresolved. Between the trimmed V and J ends, which lost 6 bases and 8 bases, there was a span of 17 bases. Germline values: CDR1 SGDLS, CDR2 YYNGEE. The CDR3 spans 14 residues. CDR3 nucleotides: TGTGCCAGCACCGCCACTTATCTTGGTGGGGAGCTGTTTTTT. This sequence encodes CASTATYLGGELFF. The variable domain in full, with the rest retrieved from reference TRBV9 and TRBJ2-2, is DSGVTQTPKHLITATGQRVTLRCSPRSGDLSVYWYQQSLDQGLQFLIQYYNGEERAKGNILERFSAQQFPDLHSELNLSSLELGDSALYFCASTATYLGGELFFGEGSRLTVL.

The chain employs TRBV18 and TRBJ1-5; D perhaps matches TRBD1 (6 bases). Germline V gene lookup returns CDR1 KGHSH and CDR2 LQKENI. The ends were cut back, 9 bases at V and 1 base at J, with 10 bases in the middle. The CDR3 is 13 amino acids. The CDR3 spells CASSQGSNQPQHF. In DNA, the CDR3 is TGTGCCAGTTCTCAGGGGAGCAATCAGCCCCAGCATTTT. The complete variable domain, with remaining parts taken from reference TRBV18 and TRBJ1-5, reads NAGVMQNPRHLVRRRGQEARLRCSPMKGHSHVYWYRQLPEEGLKFMVYLQKENIIDESGMPKERFSAEFPKEGPSILRIQQVVRGDSAAYFCASSQGSNQPQHFGDGTRLSIL.

This clone showed up just once. V usage is TRBV28 and J usage is TRBJ1-1; 7 positions agree with TRBD1. Germline V gene lookup returns CDR1 MDHEN and CDR2 SYDVKM. The CDR3 length is 14 residues. V lost 6 bases, J lost 6 bases, and 10 bases stayed unmatched. For the CDR3, the DNA is TGTGCCAGCAGGGCACAGGGGCGGGTCGCTGAAGCTTTCTTT. It codes for CASRAQGRVAEAFF.

The chain is built from TRBV28 and TRBJ2-5; unclear D gene. The CDR3 runs to 13 residues. Germline values: CDR1 MDHEN, CDR2 SYDVKM. Trimming removed 8 bases at V and 4 bases at J, with 14 bases between. The CDR3 loop reads CASSLVSPETQYF. The CDR3 nucleotides read TGTGCCAGCTCCTTGGTTAGTCCAGAGACCCAGTACTTC.

The rearrangement uses TRBV28 and TRBJ2-2, with D maybe TRBD2 (5 bases). Trimming pared 0 bases from V and 4 bases from J, leaving 12 bases between. Per germline, CDR1 MDHEN and CDR2 SYDVKM. This CDR3 has 16 residues. The CDR3 nucleotides are TGTGCCAGCAGTTTATGGTCGGTGGGAGCCACCGGGGAGCTGTTTTTT. It specifies CASSLWSVGATGELFF.

This clone was observed a handful of times. The chain combines TRBV9 with TRBJ2-2; D is ambiguous. The CDR3 contains 12 residues. Germline V CDR1 and CDR2: SGDLS, YYNGEE. Trimming left V 5 bases short and J 4 bases short, with 6 bases between. The CDR3 loop reads CASSRPTGELFF. CDR3 coding DNA: TGTGCCAGCAGTCGCCCCACCGGGGAGCTGTTTTTT.

CDR3 bases: TGTGCCAGCAGCACAGGACACGGAAACACCATATATTTT. The encoded protein is CASSTGHGNTIYF. V is TRBV7-9 and J is TRBJ1-3, with D possibly being TRBD1 (5 bases). The CDR3 is made up of 13 amino acids. The V end was cut by 5 bases, the J end by 4 bases, with 9 bases between. CDR1 is SEHNR and CDR2 is FQNEAQ in the germline V gene (reference sequence).

The CDR3 region has the DNA TGCACCAGCAGCCAAAAAATAGCGGGGGCGAGGGAGACCCAGTACTTC. Encoded protein: CTSSQKIAGARETQYF. The V and J genes are TRBV1 and TRBJ2-5; TRBD2, the table's D call, lacks a check against the DNA. TRBV1 is deemed a pseudogene. The CDR3 is made up of 16 amino acids.

V and J are TRBV19 and TRBJ2-2, with D possibly TRBD1 on 5 matching bases. The CDR3 is 17 residues long. Trimming left V 7 bases short and J 0 bases short, with 18 bases between. Germline loops: CDR1 LNHDA, CDR2 SQIVND (reference sequence). The CDR3 region has the DNA TGTGCCAGTACCCCCACCCGTTGGACAACGAACACCGGGGAGCTGTTTTTT. As protein: CASTPTRWTTNTGELFF.

The rearrangement uses TRBV10-2 and TRBJ2-7, with a tentative D call TRBD1 (6 bases). Deletions cut 7 bases from V and 4 bases from J, with 14 bases between. Germline V CDR1 and CDR2: WSHSY, SAAADI. The CDR3 is made up of 13 amino acids. CDR3: CASTSRQGYEQYV. The CDR3 coding sequence is TGCGCCAGCACCTCAAGGCAGGGGTACGAGCAGTACGTC.

The rearrangement uses TRBV4-1 and TRBJ2-7; a weak D match, TRBD2 (5 bases). V was clipped by 6 bases and J by 5 bases, with 11 bases between them. The CDR3 sequence is 12 residues long. In germline, CDR1 is MGHRA, CDR2 YSYEKL. CDR3 coding DNA: TGCGCCAGCAGACCCTGCGGGCACGAGCAGTACGTC. This codes for CASRPCGHEQYV.

The gene calls are TRBV18 and TRBJ2-2; D may be TRBD1 (6 bases). V lost 3 bases and J lost 5, with 19 bases in between. This CDR3 is built from 17 residues. Germline-derived CDR1 and CDR2 are KGHSH and LQKENI. CDR3 DNA: TGTGCCAGCTCACCGACCTCTGACAGGTCAGGGACCGGGGAGCTGTTTTTT. Its protein is CASSPTSDRSGTGELFF.

The rearrangement joins TRBV25-1 to TRBJ1-3; unclear D gene. Trimming left V 1 base short and J 4 bases short, with 11 bases between. Germline CDR1 reads MGHDK; CDR2 reads SYGVNS. The CDR3 sequence is 15 residues long. CDR3 sequence: CASSEFLGSGNTIYF. The CDR3 DNA sequence: TGTGCCAGCAGTGAATTTCTAGGGTCGGGAAACACCATATATTTT.

The V call is TRBV6-5, the J call TRBJ2-5; D call uncertain. V was clipped by 2 bases and J by 10 bases, with 20 bases between them. The V gene's germline CDR1 is MNHEY and CDR2 SVGAGI. The CDR3 extends over 15 amino acids. The CDR3 sequence: CASSYPRPVSGDQYF. The CDR3 region has the DNA TGTGCCAGCAGTTACCCGAGACCCGTCTCGGGTGACCAGTACTTC.

V and J are TRBV5-8 and TRBJ2-7; perhaps D is TRBD1 or TRBD2 (7 bases each). CDR1 is SGHTS, CDR2 YDEGEE, per germline. The V gene lost 1 base and the J gene lost 6 bases, with 20 bases spanning the gap. CDR3 length: 16 residues. CDR3 DNA: TGTGCCAGCAGCTTGTCCCGCCTCAGCAGGGGGGGCGAGCAGTACGTC. Translation gives CASSLSRLSRGGEQYV.

This chain uses TRBV5-1 with TRBJ2-1; 8 bases agree with TRBD1. This CDR3 comprises 15 residues. Germline V lookup: CDR1 SGHRS, CDR2 YFSETQ. V dropped 1 base and J dropped 7; count of bases not matched to a gene: 7. The CDR3 region is CASSLSGGAWNEQFF. For the CDR3, the DNA is TGCGCCAGCAGCTTGTCAGGGGGCGCTTGGAATGAGCAGTTCTTC.

The V and J genes are TRBV7-8 and TRBJ2-3, with a possible D match to TRBD1 (6 bases). V was clipped by 5 bases and J by 1 base, with 10 bases between them. Germline V gene sequence: CDR1 SGHVS, CDR2 FQNEAQ. The CDR3 spans 14 residues. The CDR3 loop is CASSRGGGTDTQYF. The CDR3 DNA reads as TGTGCCAGCAGCCGAGGGGGAGGCACAGATACGCAGTATTTT.

The CDR3 sequence: CASSLIADTEAFF. The DNA for the CDR3 is TGTGCCAGCAGTTTGATAGCTGACACTGAAGCTTTCTTT. The V call is TRBV6-5, the J call TRBJ1-1; no reliable D call. This CDR3 is 13 amino acids long. Trimming stripped 4 bases from V and 3 bases from J, with 9 bases between. The V gene's germline CDR1 is MNHEY and CDR2 SVGAGI.

The rearrangement links TRBV2 to TRBJ2-7; 9 positions match TRBD2. Germline V gene sequence: CDR1 SNHLY, CDR2 FYNNEI. The CDR3 runs to 15 residues. V lost 11 bases, J lost 7 bases, and 18 bases stayed unmatched. The CDR3 bases are TGTGCCGCGGGGGGGGAGCTAGCGTACCAGGAGGAGCAGTACGTC. This sequence encodes CAAGGELAYQEEQYV.